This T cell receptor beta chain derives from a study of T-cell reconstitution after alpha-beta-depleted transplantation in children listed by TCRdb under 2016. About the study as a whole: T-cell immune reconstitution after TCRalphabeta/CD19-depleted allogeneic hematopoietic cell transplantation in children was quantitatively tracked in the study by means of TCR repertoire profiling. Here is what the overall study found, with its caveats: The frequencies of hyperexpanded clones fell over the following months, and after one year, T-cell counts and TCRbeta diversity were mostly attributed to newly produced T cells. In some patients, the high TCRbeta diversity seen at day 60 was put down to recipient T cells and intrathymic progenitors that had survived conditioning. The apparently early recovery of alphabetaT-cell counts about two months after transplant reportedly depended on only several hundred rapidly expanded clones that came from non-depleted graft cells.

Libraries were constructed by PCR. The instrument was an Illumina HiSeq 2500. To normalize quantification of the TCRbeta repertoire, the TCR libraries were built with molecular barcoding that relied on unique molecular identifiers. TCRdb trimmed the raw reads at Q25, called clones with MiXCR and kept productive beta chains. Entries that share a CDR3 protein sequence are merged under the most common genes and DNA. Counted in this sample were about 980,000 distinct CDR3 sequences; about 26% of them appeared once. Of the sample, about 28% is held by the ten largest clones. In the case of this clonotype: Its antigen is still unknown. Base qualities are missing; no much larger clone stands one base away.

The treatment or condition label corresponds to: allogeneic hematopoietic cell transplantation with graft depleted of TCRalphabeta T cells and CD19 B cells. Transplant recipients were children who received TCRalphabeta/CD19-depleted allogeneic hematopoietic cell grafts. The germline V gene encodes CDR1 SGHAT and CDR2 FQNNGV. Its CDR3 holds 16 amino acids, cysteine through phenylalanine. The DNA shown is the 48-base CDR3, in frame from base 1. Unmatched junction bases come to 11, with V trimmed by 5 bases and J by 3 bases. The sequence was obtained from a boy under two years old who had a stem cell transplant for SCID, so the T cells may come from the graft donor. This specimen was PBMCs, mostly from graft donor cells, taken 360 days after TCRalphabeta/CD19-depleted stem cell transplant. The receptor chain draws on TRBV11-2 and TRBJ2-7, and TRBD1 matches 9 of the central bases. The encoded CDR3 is CASSATGTGSYYEQYF. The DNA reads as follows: TGTGCCAGCAGCGCGACCGGGACAGGGAGTTACTACGAGCAGTACTTC.